This T cell receptor beta chain was captured by sequencing in a study of blood T cells in healthy people across ages. Whole-study context: With template switching, about one barcoded beta molecule was captured per two T cells. Study-wide findings and caveats: A roughly linear fall in TCR beta diversity per million T cells was seen with increasing age.

Germline-derived CDR1 and CDR2 are SGHKS and YYEKEE (reference sequence). The CDR3 runs 14 residues. V shed 0 bases and J shed 3 bases, with 10 bases lying between them. A sample-barcoded 5' primer and a J-beta primer mix were used in a second PCR of roughly 6 to 11 cycles. Template switching added a 12-random-nucleotide identifier to every cDNA molecule. TCRdb ran MiXCR on the 5' RACE reads and lists one entry per CDR3 protein. Among about 1.7 million distinct CDR3 sequences, about 30% were seen once, and the ten largest hold over 7%. This clonotype has more than one count but fewer than ten. The antigen is undetermined.

The sequence derives from a woman younger than 45 in good health. The source material was blood. The chain uses TRBV5-5 and TRBJ2-7; D is uncertain. CDR3 sequence: CASSLGTALYEQYF. For the CDR3, the DNA is TGTGCCAGCAGCTTGGGGACGGCTCTCTACGAGCAGTACTTC.